This TCR beta chain was sequenced for a study of blood T cell repertoires in COVID-19. Study at large: In each case, the material was cDNA or gDNA derived from T cells, B-cell-depleted T cells, or PBMCs.

TCRdb keeps only in-frame clones here, not all; method: immunoSEQ multiplex PCR. The data contain approximately 120,000 clones, 85% of them singletons. The germline V gene has CDR1 SGHDT and CDR2 YYEEEE. This CDR3 spans 14 amino acids. The V and J ends lost 7 bases and 2 bases, in that order; junction bases with no gene match: 9. The rearrangement uses TRBV5-6 and TRBJ2-7; TRBD1 matches 7 bases. This sequence originates from an elderly woman with COVID-19, enrolled during active disease. Sequenced sample: peripheral blood. The CDR3 nucleotides are TGTGCCAGCCGCCAGTGGCAGGGGGCCTACGAGCAGTACTTC. Translating gives CASRQWQGAYEQYF.